A selection of T cell receptor beta chains follows, all from one sample in a study of blood T cell repertoires in COVID-19. The assay was immunoSEQ multiplex PCR, and TCRdb's table has in-frame clones only and misses some. The sample lists about 150,000 clones, 84% occurring once. The sample consisted of peripheral blood. The origin of the receptors is a man in his 70s with acute or convalescent COVID-19. The CDR3 runs from the conserved cysteine through the conserved F or W. D genes are given only for firm matches. For some rows the clone size is stated as once, few or many, or as a class when expanded; others skip it.

abundance: .
j_gene: TRBJ1-1
v_gene: TRBV5-1
d_gene: .
CDR3nt: TGCGCCAGCAGGGCGACTTTTGAGGGGGGGATCGGATACACTGAAGCTTTCTTT
CDR3aa: CASRATFEGGIGYTEAFF

abundance: .
j_gene: TRBJ1-5
v_gene: TRBV4-1
d_gene: .
CDR3nt: TGCGCCAGCAGCCAAGGTCTGGGGCAACAGCCCCAGCATTTT
CDR3aa: CASSQGLGQQPQHF

abundance: .
j_gene: TRBJ2-1
v_gene: TRBV5-1
d_gene: TRBD2
CDR3nt: TGCGCCAGCAGCACGGGACTAGTTAACTCCTACAATGAGCAGTTCTTC
CDR3aa: CASSTGLVNSYNEQFF

abundance: .
j_gene: TRBJ2-3
v_gene: TRBV19
d_gene: TRBD2
CDR3nt: TGTGCCAGTAGTATCGATATCGGACTAGCGGACCCGGATACGCAGTATTTT
CDR3aa: CASSIDIGLADPDTQYF

abundance: few
j_gene: TRBJ2-1
v_gene: TRBV19
d_gene: .
CDR3nt: TGTGCCAGTACCGACGCCCAGGAACGTGAGCAGTTCTTC
CDR3aa: CASTDAQEREQFF

abundance: .
j_gene: TRBJ2-3
v_gene: TRBV15
d_gene: .
CDR3nt: TGTGCCACCAGGCGGGGTGGGGACCCAGATACGCAGTATTTT
CDR3aa: CATRRGGDPDTQYF

abundance: few
j_gene: TRBJ2-1
v_gene: TRBV2
d_gene: .
CDR3nt: TGTGCCAGCAGTGAAAGTCCTAGTATGTTAAATGAGCAGTTCTTC
CDR3aa: CASSESPSMLNEQFF

abundance: .
j_gene: TRBJ2-2
v_gene: TRBV14
d_gene: TRBD2
CDR3nt: TGTGCCAGCAGCCGGGGACTAGCGGGAATGGGCACCGGGGAGCTGTTTTTT
CDR3aa: CASSRGLAGMGTGELFF

abundance: once
j_gene: TRBJ2-7
v_gene: TRBV27
d_gene: .
CDR3nt: TGTGCCAGCAGTTTATCGCGGCGGTCGGGGGAGCAGTACTTC
CDR3aa: CASSLSRRSGEQYF

abundance: .
j_gene: TRBJ1-4
v_gene: TRBV5-6
d_gene: .
CDR3nt: TGTGCCAGCAGTCTGTGGAGCGCAGCACCAGTAGTCGAAAAACTGTTTTTT
CDR3aa: CASSLWSAAPVVEKLFF

abundance: few
j_gene: TRBJ2-5
v_gene: TRBV7-9
d_gene: TRBD2
CDR3nt: TGTGCCAGCAGCCAGACTAGCGGGCCCCAGACCCAGTACTTC
CDR3aa: CASSQTSGPQTQYF

abundance: .
j_gene: TRBJ1-2
v_gene: TRBV18
d_gene: .
CDR3nt: TGTGCCAGCTCACCAGGTCAAGCAGGGAACGATGGCTACACCTTC
CDR3aa: CASSPGQAGNDGYTF

abundance: .
j_gene: TRBJ2-1
v_gene: TRBV28
d_gene: TRBD1
CDR3nt: TGTGCCAGCAGACTACAGGGGCCCCACAATGAGCAGTTCTTC
CDR3aa: CASRLQGPHNEQFF

abundance: few
j_gene: TRBJ2-7
v_gene: TRBV5-4
d_gene: .
CDR3nt: TGTGCCAGCAGCCCTGGGGCAGCCCCTAGTGGCGAGCAGTACTTC
CDR3aa: CASSPGAAPSGEQYF

abundance: .
j_gene: TRBJ1-4
v_gene: TRBV21-1
d_gene: .
CDR3nt: TGTGCCAGCAGCAAAATTCTGACAGGGCCACCTCTTGCAACTAATGAAAAACTGTTTTTT
CDR3aa: CASSKILTGPPLATNEKLFF

abundance: .
j_gene: TRBJ2-1
v_gene: TRBV24-1
d_gene: TRBD1
CDR3nt: TGTGCCACCAGTGATAGCCCGGACAGGGCCGCATACAATGAGCAGTTCTTC
CDR3aa: CATSDSPDRAAYNEQFF

abundance: .
j_gene: TRBJ2-7
v_gene: TRBV27
d_gene: .
CDR3nt: TGTGCCAGCAGTTTGGGGCGGCACGGTTACAGCGAGCAGTACTTC
CDR3aa: CASSLGRHGYSEQYF

abundance: .
j_gene: TRBJ1-2
v_gene: TRBV21-1
d_gene: .
CDR3nt: TGTGCCAGCAGCATACGCGAGCTTAATTCTCCACCGAGTCACTATGGCTACACCTTC
CDR3aa: CASSIRELNSPPSHYGYTF

abundance: .
j_gene: TRBJ1-1
v_gene: TRBV18
d_gene: .
CDR3nt: TGTGCCAGCTCACCCCCGGCGGGGGGCTGGTCGGGAACTGAAGCTTTCTTT
CDR3aa: CASSPPAGGWSGTEAFF

abundance: .
j_gene: TRBJ2-7
v_gene: TRBV3-1/TRBV3-2
d_gene: TRBD1
CDR3nt: TGTGCCAGCAGCCGACAGGGGGGGCCGAACGAGCAGTACTTC
CDR3aa: CASSRQGGPNEQYF

abundance: .
j_gene: TRBJ2-1
v_gene: TRBV15
d_gene: TRBD1
CDR3nt: TGTGCCACCGGAAGACAGGGTTGGTCCTACAATGAGCAGTTCTTC
CDR3aa: CATGRQGWSYNEQFF

abundance: .
j_gene: TRBJ1-4
v_gene: TRBV6-5
d_gene: TRBD1
CDR3nt: TGTGCCAGCAGTCAAAGGGACAGTGAAAAACTGTTTTTT
CDR3aa: CASSQRDSEKLFF

abundance: .
j_gene: TRBJ1-2
v_gene: TRBV28
d_gene: .
CDR3nt: TGTGCCAGCAGGCTATCCAATAACTATGGCTACACCTTC
CDR3aa: CASRLSNNYGYTF

abundance: once
j_gene: TRBJ2-5
v_gene: TRBV20-1
d_gene: .
CDR3nt: TGCAGTGCTAGTCTGGACACTTTCGAGACCCAGTACTTC
CDR3aa: CSASLDTFETQYF

abundance: .
j_gene: TRBJ1-3
v_gene: TRBV27
d_gene: TRBD1
CDR3nt: TGTGCCAGCAGTCCCACCGGGACAGGGGTCTTCTCTGGAAACACCATATATTTT
CDR3aa: CASSPTGTGVFSGNTIYF

abundance: .
j_gene: TRBJ1-2
v_gene: TRBV5-1
d_gene: .
CDR3nt: TGCGCCAGCAGCTTGGGCCCAGCTAACTATGGCTACACCTTC
CDR3aa: CASSLGPANYGYTF

abundance: .
j_gene: TRBJ1-5
v_gene: TRBV7-8
d_gene: TRBD1
CDR3nt: TGTGCCAGCAGTCCAGGGGGAGTAGGCAATCAGCCCCAGCATTTT
CDR3aa: CASSPGGVGNQPQHF

abundance: .
j_gene: TRBJ1-5
v_gene: TRBV28
d_gene: .
CDR3nt: TGTGCCAGCAGTTTACAATTGCAGCCCCAGCATTTT
CDR3aa: CASSLQLQPQHF

abundance: .
j_gene: TRBJ1-2
v_gene: TRBV7-2
d_gene: .
CDR3nt: TGTGCCAGCAGCTTAGCCCCTCATGGCTACACCTTC
CDR3aa: CASSLAPHGYTF

abundance: .
j_gene: TRBJ2-6
v_gene: TRBV6-5
d_gene: .
CDR3nt: TGTGCCACAACACCTGCCTCTGGGGCCAACGTCCTGACTTTC
CDR3aa: CATTPASGANVLTF

abundance: .
j_gene: TRBJ1-3
v_gene: TRBV9
d_gene: TRBD1
CDR3nt: TGTGCCAGCAGCGTAGATGGACAGGCCAACTCTGGAAACACCATATATTTT
CDR3aa: CASSVDGQANSGNTIYF

abundance: .
j_gene: TRBJ2-3
v_gene: TRBV5-5
d_gene: TRBD2
CDR3nt: TGTGCCAGCAGCATTCCGACTAGCTCCGGCACAGATACGCAGTATTTT
CDR3aa: CASSIPTSSGTDTQYF

abundance: .
j_gene: TRBJ1-4
v_gene: TRBV2
d_gene: .
CDR3nt: TGTGCCAGCAGTGCTGAGGGAAAACTGTTTTTT
CDR3aa: CASSAEGKLFF